Below, one T cell receptor (beta chain) is given with its context. Its antigen remains unidentified. The junction shows a germline mismatch at one end, possibly a read error. The data were taken from a study of blood T cells in healthy people across ages. Study-level results: Those diversity estimates obtained from one million T cells were thought to be underestimates.

The donors, healthy Caucasians from Russia, were aged 6 to 90. Alongside a J-beta primer mix, a sample-barcoded 5' primer served in a second PCR lasting about 7 to 12 cycles. All samples gave at least 2.5 million CDR3-containing paired-end reads. TCRdb re-called the 5' RACE reads through MiXCR, storing one row per CDR3 protein. The profile covers hundreds of thousands of distinct CDR3 sequences, with around 40% appearing a single time and 20% to 25% taken by the ten largest. The sequence came from a woman aged 55-75 years in good health. Specimen: blood.

CDR3 amino acids: CASSSYRGTYEQHF. The DNA of the CDR3 is TGCGCCAGCAGCTCTTACAGGGGTACCTACGAGCAGCACTTC. This rearrangement joins TRBV5-1 to TRBJ2-7, with 7 bases that match TRBD1. The CDR3 totals 14 residues. Germline V CDR1 and CDR2: SGHRS, YFSETQ.